This T cell receptor (beta chain) stems from a study of blood T cell repertoires in COVID-19. Overall study: From the United States, Italy and Spain came samples of acute and convalescent COVID-19.

Authors' analysis steps: For nucleated cells, counts were estimated from reference gene primer amplification. TCRdb's table, derived via immunoSEQ multiplex PCR, lists solely in-frame clones and lacks some. The DNA gave D and trimming, while V, J and clone size come from that table. Among about 400,000 clones listed, roughly nine tenths were seen once. Comment on this clone: Different DNA sequences within this sample yield the same CDR3.

The germline V gene has CDR1 MNHEY and CDR2 SMNVEV (reference sequence). The V segment lost 3 bases and the J segment 1 base; nucleotides outside the gene matches: 3. The CDR3 is 14 residues long. The V call is TRBV27, the J call TRBJ2-7, with 7 bases matching TRBD2. This sequence originates from a man aged 35 to 55 with acute or convalescent COVID-19. Sequences were obtained from peripheral blood. CDR3 sequence: CASSFGGGSYEQYF. In DNA, the CDR3 is TGTGCCAGCAGTTTCGGCGGGGGTTCCTACGAGCAGTACTTC.